The 21 T cell receptor beta chains given below trace back to one sample, sequenced in a study of CD8+CD57+ T cells in acquired aplastic anemia. Investigators profiled TCR beta VDJ and CDR3 from genomic DNA template. TCRdb re-called the reads with MiXCR, one entry per CDR3 protein. The table has about 120,000 distinct CDR3 sequences, about 50% seen once. CD8+CD57+ cell expansion, shown by flow cytometry, had occurred in the patients selected for sequencing. Sequencing was performed on sorted CD4+, CD8+, or CD8+CD57+ T cells (not recorded which) from PBMCs. These receptors were collected from a human donor with aplastic anemia.

In this sample, this clonotype turned up once. The chain couples TRBV7-2 to TRBJ2-7, with a weak D call TRBD1 (6 bases). V was pared by 4 bases and J by 0 bases, with 13 bases between. Germline loops: CDR1 SGHTA, CDR2 FQGNSA. CDR3 length equals 15 residues. The CDR3 spells CASSSTGTPSYEQYF. The CDR3 DNA reads as TGTGCCAGCAGCTCCACCGGGACACCCTCCTACGAGCAGTACTTC.

Points on this clonotype: The junction differs from germline at one of its ends, possibly a read error. The rearrangement links TRBV19 to TRBJ2-7; 9 nucleotides line up with TRBD1. Germline assignment: CDR1 LNHDA and CDR2 SQIVND (reference sequence). CDR3 length: 14 amino acids. The CDR3 DNA reads TGTACCAGTGGTACGGACAGGGGACCTTGGGAGCAGTACTTC. This encodes CTSGTDRGPWEQYF.

This clonotype came up once. The chain is built from TRBV7-2 and TRBJ2-7; no definite D call. Germline loops: CDR1 SGHTA, CDR2 FQGNSA. This CDR3 has 15 amino acids. Trimming removed 0 bases at V and 0 bases at J, with 9 bases between. CDR3 sequence (DNA): TGTGCCAGCAGCTTAGCCGGATTAAGCTCCTACGAGCAGTACTTC. Amino acids: CASSLAGLSSYEQYF.

Ten or more counts support this clonotype. V usage is TRBV6-6 and J usage is TRBJ1-1, with 9 bases identical to TRBD1. The CDR3 consists of 14 residues. Per germline, CDR1 MNHNY and CDR2 SVGAGI (reference sequence). Unmatched junction bases numbered 5, after V lost 6 bases and J lost 3 bases. CDR3 nucleotide sequence: TGTGCCAGCAGACGGGACAGGGAAGACACTGAAGCTTTCTTT. Translated: CASRRDREDTEAFF.

This clonotype appeared a few times. The genes are TRBV2 and TRBJ1-1; D is uncertain. This CDR3 is built from 14 residues. Looked up from germline, CDR1 is SNHLY and CDR2 is FYNNEI. With 10 bases removed from V and 1 base from J, the gap between germline ends came to 16 bases. CDR3 sequence reads: CATAREWTNTEAFF. Here the CDR3 DNA reads TGTGCCACCGCCCGGGAGTGGACGAACACTGAAGCTTTCTTT.

The chain has TRBV10-3 and TRBJ2-2, with a weak D call TRBD1 (5 bases). This CDR3 is 13 amino acids long. Between the trimmed V and J ends, which lost 7 bases and 5 bases, there was a span of 11 bases. Germline CDR1 and CDR2: ENHRY and SYGVKD. Here the CDR3 DNA reads TGTGCCATCAACGCAGGGTCGACCGGGGAGCTGTTTTTT. This codes for CAINAGSTGELFF.

V gene TRBV20-1 combines with J gene TRBJ2-7, with TRBD2 identical over 8 bases. Germline trimming cut 5 bases from V and 5 bases from J; bases unmatched to any gene: 5. CDR1 and CDR2 (germline): DFQATT, SNEGSKA (reference sequence). CDR3 length: 12 amino acids. The CDR3 DNA follows: TGCAGTGCTCGCGGGAGGATCGACGAGCAGTACTTC. Translation gives CSARGRIDEQYF.

The J gene is TRBJ2-7, the V gene TRBV10-3, with TRBD1 as a possible D gene (5 bases). The CDR3 is 13 amino acids. The germline V gene encodes CDR1 ENHRY and CDR2 SYGVKD. With 6 bases removed from V and 6 bases from J, the gap between germline ends came to 15 bases. CDR3 in amino acids: CAIRDIQVVEQYF. CDR3 bases: TGTGCCATCAGGGACATACAGGTTGTCGAGCAGTACTTC.

This chain connects TRBV5-1 to TRBJ2-7; the match to TRBD2 covers 8 bases. Losses at the gene ends were 5 bases for V and 0 bases for J; bases not matched to a gene: 7. CDR1 and CDR2 (germline): SGHRS, YFSETQ. The CDR3 is made up of 15 amino acids. CDR3 sequence: CASSSGILSSYEQYF. Here the CDR3 DNA reads TGCGCCAGCAGTAGCGGGATCTTAAGCTCCTACGAGCAGTACTTC.

This clonotype was detected a few times. J is TRBJ1-2 and V is TRBV28; the match to TRBD1 covers 12 bases. This CDR3 region has 15 residues. The ends lost 3 bases at V and 4 bases at J; junction bases unmatched: 3. CDR1 and CDR2 from the germline V gene are MDHEN and SYDVKM. CDR3 amino acids: CASSLGTGGGYGYTF. For the CDR3, the DNA is TGTGCCAGCAGTTTGGGGACAGGGGGCGGCTATGGCTACACCTTC.

The chain couples TRBV19 to TRBJ2-7; D is possibly TRBD1 (5 bases). The germline V and J ends were trimmed by 1 base and 2 bases, with 12 bases remaining between them. Germline V gene lookup returns CDR1 LNHDA and CDR2 SQIVND (reference sequence). This CDR3 has 15 amino acids. The CDR3 spells CASSIGGRKTYEQYF. DNA for the CDR3: TGTGCCAGTAGTATAGGGGGCCGAAAGACCTACGAGCAGTACTTC.

This clonotype was observed many times. The chain employs TRBV15 and TRBJ1-1; D might be TRBD1 (6 bases). The V end lost 1 base, the J end lost 3 bases, and 15 bases lay between the germline ends. This CDR3 is built from 16 residues. CDR1 LNHNV and CDR2 YYDKDF come from the germline V gene (reference sequence). CDR3 sequence: CATSRGLQGLDTEAFF. In DNA, the CDR3 is TGTGCCACCAGCAGAGGTCTTCAGGGGCTTGACACTGAAGCTTTCTTT.

This chain connects TRBV20-1 to TRBJ2-7; D gene ambiguous. With 6 bases removed from V and 2 bases from J, the gap between germline ends came to 17 bases. This CDR3 is built from 14 residues. The germline CDR1 and CDR2 sequences are DFQATT and SNEGSKA (reference sequence). CDR3 DNA sequence: TGCAGTGCCCCCCCCCGGGCCGGGCCCTACGAGCAGTACTTC. It translates to CSAPPRAGPYEQYF.

The rearrangement joins TRBV29-1 to TRBJ2-7; D is uncertain. Germline V lookup: CDR1 SQVTM, CDR2 ANQGSEA. Trimming removed 4 bases at V and 4 bases at J, with 11 bases between. This CDR3 is built from 12 residues. Here the CDR3 DNA reads TGCAGCGTTGGAATGGGGATTTACGAGCAGTACTTC. It codes for CSVGMGIYEQYF.

The chain couples TRBV19 to TRBJ2-2; perhaps TRBD1 as D (7 bases). The germline gives CDR1 LNHDA, CDR2 SQIVND (reference sequence). Trimming stripped 7 bases from V and 4 bases from J, with 13 bases between. The CDR3 is made up of 14 amino acids. The DNA for the CDR3 is TGTGCCAGTAAGGAGGGGGCGAGCACCGGGGAGCTGTTTTTT. Protein product: CASKEGASTGELFF.

CDR3 sequence: CAISESRQFAGGPQETQYF. DNA for the CDR3: TGTGCCATCAGTGAGTCAAGGCAGTTTGCGGGGGGGCCGCAAGAGACCCAGTACTTC. The chain combines TRBV10-3 with TRBJ2-5; TRBD2 agrees at 9 bases. Germline-derived CDR1 and CDR2 are ENHRY and SYGVKD. This CDR3 has 19 residues. V shed 0 bases and J 2 bases; nucleotides not matched to a gene: 13.

This chain joins TRBV9 and TRBJ2-5, with TRBD2 identical over 8 bases. The ends lost 0 bases at V and 11 bases at J; junction bases unmatched: 9. Germline loops: CDR1 SGDLS, CDR2 YYNGEE. There are 14 residues in the CDR3. The DNA for the CDR3 is TGTGCCAGCAGCGTAGACGGGGGGGTGAGGCAGCAGTACTTC. Translation gives CASSVDGGVRQQYF. The full variable domain, in which reference TRBV9 and TRBJ2-5 provide the parts outside the CDR3, is DSGVTQTPKHLITATGQRVTLRCSPRSGDLSVYWYQQSLDQGLQFLIQYYNGEERAKGNILERFSAQQFPDLHSELNLSSLELGDSALYFCASSVDGGVRQQYFGPGTRLLVL.

This clonotype came up many times. The chain is built from TRBV11-2 and TRBJ2-1; weak D call: TRBD1 (6 bases). The germline V and J ends were trimmed by 1 base and 2 bases, with 12 bases remaining between them. Germline-derived CDR1 and CDR2 are SGHAT and FQNNGV. This CDR3 spans 16 amino acids. CDR3 bases: TGTGCCAGCAGCTTAGGACAGGACTCTGCCTACAATGAGCAGTTCTTC. Translating gives CASSLGQDSAYNEQFF.

The rearrangement joins TRBV10-1 to TRBJ2-1; TRBD2 agrees at 10 bases. With 4 bases clipped from V and 6 bases from J, the junction kept 12 bases outside the gene matches. The CDR3 is 17 residues long. Per germline, CDR1 WNHNN and CDR2 SYGVQD (reference sequence). Here the CDR3 reads CASSARPGLAGVNEQFF. The CDR3, as DNA: TGCGCCAGCAGTGCCCGACCTGGGCTAGCGGGAGTCAATGAGCAGTTCTTC.

This clonotype was found many times. V gene TRBV7-9 combines with J gene TRBJ2-7; D not certain. CDR3 size: 14 residues. CDR1 and CDR2 (germline): SEHNR, FQNEAQ (reference sequence). V lost 5 bases to trimming and J lost 5 bases, with 16 bases between them. Written as DNA, the CDR3 is TGTGCCAGCAGCCTCGGGCCTGGTCTCGACGAGCAGTACTTC. Protein product: CASSLGPGLDEQYF.

The rearrangement joins TRBV10-2 to TRBJ2-7; 14 positions match TRBD2. Germline V gene lookup returns CDR1 WSHSY and CDR2 SAAADI. This CDR3 spans 16 amino acids. J lost 6 bases, V lost 4 bases, and 8 bases had no gene match. The CDR3 coding sequence is TGCGCCAGCAGTGCTAGAGGGACTAGCGGGGGAGGCGAGCAGTACTTC. This codes for CASSARGTSGGGEQYF.